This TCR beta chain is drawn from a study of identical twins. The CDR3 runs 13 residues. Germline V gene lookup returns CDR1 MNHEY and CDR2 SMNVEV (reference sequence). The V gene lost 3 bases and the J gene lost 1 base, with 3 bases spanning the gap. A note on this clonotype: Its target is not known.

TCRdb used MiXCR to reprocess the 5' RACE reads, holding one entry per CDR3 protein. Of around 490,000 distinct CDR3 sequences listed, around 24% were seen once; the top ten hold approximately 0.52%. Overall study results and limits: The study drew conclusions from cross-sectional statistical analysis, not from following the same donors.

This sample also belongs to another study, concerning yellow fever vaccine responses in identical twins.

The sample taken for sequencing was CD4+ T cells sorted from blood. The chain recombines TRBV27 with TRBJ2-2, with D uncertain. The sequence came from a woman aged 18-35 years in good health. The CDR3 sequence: CASSFWNTGELFF. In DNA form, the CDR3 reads TGTGCCAGCAGTTTTTGGAACACCGGGGAGCTGTTTTTT.